Listed below are T cell receptor beta chains from one sample, sequenced in a study of T cells after posttransplantation cyclophosphamide. TCRdb's copy holds only in-frame clones and misses some; the assay was immunoSEQ multiplex PCR. The repertoire holds roughly 30,000 clones, with 75% to 95% as singletons. The sample consisted of naive CD4+ T cells sorted from PBMCs. The receptor set was obtained from an older woman in good health, CMV-negative, and a related stem cell transplant donor. Each CDR3 is given with its conserved first and last residue. The order of the fields is V gene, J gene, CDR3 protein.

v_call: TRBV7-9
j_call: TRBJ2-1
cdr3_aa: CASSFPRGGANEQFF

v_call: TRBV19
j_call: TRBJ1-3
cdr3_aa: CASRGQESGNTIYF

v_call: TRBV19
j_call: TRBJ2-7
cdr3_aa: CASSNRGRAYEQYF

v_call: TRBV18
j_call: TRBJ2-3
cdr3_aa: CASSRSGQGFGATDTQYF

v_call: TRBV29-1
j_call: TRBJ1-4
cdr3_aa: CSEVDTPSSLANEKLFF

v_call: TRBV19
j_call: TRBJ1-2
cdr3_aa: CASSIGGMPSSYTF

v_call: TRBV5-1
j_call: TRBJ2-5
cdr3_aa: CASSLQETQYF

v_call: TRBV27
j_call: TRBJ2-1
cdr3_aa: CASSFRGYNEQFF

v_call: TRBV5-1
j_call: TRBJ1-1
cdr3_aa: CASSSRGNTEAFF

v_call: TRBV2
j_call: TRBJ2-5
cdr3_aa: CASSEMRDMETQYF

v_call: TRBV27
j_call: TRBJ1-2
cdr3_aa: CASSPSTDYGYTF

v_call: TRBV29-1
j_call: TRBJ2-3
cdr3_aa: CSSGQGDSATQYF

v_call: TRBV5-3
j_call: TRBJ2-1
cdr3_aa: CARSAGLAGGPKRNEQFF

v_call: TRBV4-3
j_call: TRBJ2-7
cdr3_aa: CASSQPGQGVYEQYF

v_call: TRBV11-3
j_call: TRBJ2-1
cdr3_aa: CASSLERGYNEQFF

v_call: TRBV6-5
j_call: TRBJ1-1
cdr3_aa: CASVVTGNTEAFF

v_call: TRBV6-5
j_call: TRBJ1-6
cdr3_aa: CASSNRGPNSPLHF

v_call: TRBV19
j_call: TRBJ1-1
cdr3_aa: CASTLDRGRWAEAFF

v_call: TRBV7-9
j_call: TRBJ1-1
cdr3_aa: CASSFEDTEAFF